This T cell receptor beta chain was recorded in a study of cytomegalovirus exposure and HLA in healthy donors. Study-wide findings and caveats: It was confirmed in vitro that three of the CMV-associated chains were specific for CMV antigens. For most subjects, TCR beta sequences were reported to predict HLA-A and HLA-B alleles with accuracy. A reported reduction in N-insertions relative to the roughly 700-donor mean was seen in an Asian-associated ancestry cluster in a later analysis.

The CDR3 has 15 residues. Germline CDR1 and CDR2: SGHVS and FQNEAQ. The J segment lost 6 bases and the V segment lost 7 bases, leaving 9 bases of the junction unmatched. About this clone: No antigen is known for it.

A multiplex PCR was run with 60 Vbeta primers and 13 Jbeta primers. Original handling: About 11 million of some 80 million unique TCR beta chains were shared, per a later count. Sequenced by immunoSEQ multiplex PCR; TCRdb stores in-frame clones only, minus some. Clonal size and the V and J genes are those of that table, whereas D and trimming came from the DNA. In all, the sample yields approximately 200,000 clones. This chain uses TRBV7-8 with TRBJ2-3; 11 positions match TRBD2. Sequenced: PBMCs. This clonotype was sampled from a boy younger than 18 in good health and CMV-seronegative. CDR3 amino acids: CASTSTSGVEDTQYF. For the CDR3, the DNA is TGTGCCAGCACCTCGACTAGCGGGGTCGAGGATACGCAGTATTTT.